The sequence of this T cell receptor beta chain was determined in a study of blood T cell repertoires in COVID-19. Overall study context: T cells, B-cell-depleted T cells, or PBMCs supplied cDNA or gDNA.

Some clones are missing from TCRdb's copy, which holds only in-frame ones; the method was immunoSEQ multiplex PCR. This sample has 300,000 to 400,000 clones, with around 85% found just once. Those who participated ranged in age from roughly 18 to 95 years and resided in 20 to 30 US areas. Germline CDR1 is LNHDA and CDR2 is SQIVND (reference sequence). V shed 5 bases and J 4 bases; nucleotides not matched to a gene: 5. The CDR3 covers 14 residues. Material for sequencing was PBMCs or T cells enriched from blood (not recorded which). V gene TRBV19 combines with J gene TRBJ1-3; 7 bases fit TRBD1. This TCR derives from a middle-aged woman with acute COVID-19. This chain's CDR3 is CASSPDRWGNTIYF. The CDR3 coding sequence is TGTGCCAGTAGTCCGGACAGGTGGGGAAACACCATATATTTT.